Presented here are 4 T cell receptor beta chains from one specimen sequenced in a study of T and B cells in COVID-19 patients. TRB was amplified from approximately 250-480 ng of blood genomic DNA. BIOMED2 TRB-A/B primer pools were used in multiplex TRB PCR. From the multiplex PCR reads, TCRdb called clonotypes with MiXCR, one entry per CDR3 protein. The repertoire holds about 8,400 distinct CDR3 sequences, more than 20% seen once, with roughly 6.1% in the top ten. Sample: blood. The receptors stem from a human donor who had recovered from COVID-19.

The V gene is TRBV5-1, the J gene TRBJ2-3, with TRBD2 matching over 10 bases. The V and J ends lost 1 base and 4 bases, in that order; junction bases with no gene match: 9. The CDR3 extends over 17 amino acids. Germline loops: CDR1 SGHRS, CDR2 YFSETQ. This CDR3 is CASSLYPAGGDADTQYF. CDR3 nucleotides: TGCGCCAGCAGCTTGTATCCAGCGGGGGGGGACGCAGATACGCAGTATTTT.

This clonotype is deemed medium-sized (0.01 to 0.1%). This chain uses TRBV11-1 with TRBJ2-7, with D perhaps matching TRBD1 or TRBD2 (6 bases each). The germline gives CDR1 SGHAT, CDR2 FQDESV (reference sequence). Trimming cost V 5 bases and J 2 bases, with 16 bases left between them. This CDR3 comprises 15 residues. The CDR3 sequence is CASSQLPGGPYEQYF. Written as DNA, the CDR3 is TGTGCCAGCAGCCAACTCCCTGGGGGGCCCTACGAGCAGTACTTC.

DNA of the CDR3: TGTGCCACCGGTGGGGGCCAAGAGACCCAGTACTTC. It yields the protein CATGGGQETQYF. The genes are TRBV24-1 and TRBJ2-5, with D perhaps matching TRBD1 or TRBD2 (5 bases each). This CDR3 is 12 amino acids long. Trimming left V 9 bases short and J 1 base short, with 8 bases between. Germline V gene lookup returns CDR1 KGHDR and CDR2 SFDVKD.

CDR3 DNA: TGTGCCAGCAGTTACGGTGGCAGGGGGGACTATGGCTACACCTTC. Translated, it gives CASSYGGRGDYGYTF. The genes are TRBV28 and TRBJ1-2, with 7 bases matching TRBD1. This CDR3 is 15 amino acids long. Germline lookup yields CDR1 MDHEN and CDR2 SYDVKM. J was trimmed by 3 bases and V by 4 bases; bases with no gene match: 8.